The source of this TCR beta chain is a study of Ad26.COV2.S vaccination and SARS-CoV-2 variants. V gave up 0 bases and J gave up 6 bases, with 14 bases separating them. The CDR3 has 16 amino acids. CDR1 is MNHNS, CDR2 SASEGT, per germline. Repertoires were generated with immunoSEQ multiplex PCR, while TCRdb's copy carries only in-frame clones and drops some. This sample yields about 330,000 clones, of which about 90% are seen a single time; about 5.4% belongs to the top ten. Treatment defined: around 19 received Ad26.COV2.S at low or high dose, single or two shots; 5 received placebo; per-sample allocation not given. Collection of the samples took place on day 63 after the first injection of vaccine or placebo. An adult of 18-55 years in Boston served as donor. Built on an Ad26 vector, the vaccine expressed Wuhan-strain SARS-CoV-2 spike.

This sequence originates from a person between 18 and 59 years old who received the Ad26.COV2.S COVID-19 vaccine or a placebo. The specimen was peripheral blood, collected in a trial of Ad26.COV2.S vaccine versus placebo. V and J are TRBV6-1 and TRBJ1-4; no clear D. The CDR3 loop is CASSEAFWEIDEKLFF. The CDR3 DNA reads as TGTGCCAGCAGTGAAGCGTTCTGGGAGATCGATGAAAAACTGTTTTTT.